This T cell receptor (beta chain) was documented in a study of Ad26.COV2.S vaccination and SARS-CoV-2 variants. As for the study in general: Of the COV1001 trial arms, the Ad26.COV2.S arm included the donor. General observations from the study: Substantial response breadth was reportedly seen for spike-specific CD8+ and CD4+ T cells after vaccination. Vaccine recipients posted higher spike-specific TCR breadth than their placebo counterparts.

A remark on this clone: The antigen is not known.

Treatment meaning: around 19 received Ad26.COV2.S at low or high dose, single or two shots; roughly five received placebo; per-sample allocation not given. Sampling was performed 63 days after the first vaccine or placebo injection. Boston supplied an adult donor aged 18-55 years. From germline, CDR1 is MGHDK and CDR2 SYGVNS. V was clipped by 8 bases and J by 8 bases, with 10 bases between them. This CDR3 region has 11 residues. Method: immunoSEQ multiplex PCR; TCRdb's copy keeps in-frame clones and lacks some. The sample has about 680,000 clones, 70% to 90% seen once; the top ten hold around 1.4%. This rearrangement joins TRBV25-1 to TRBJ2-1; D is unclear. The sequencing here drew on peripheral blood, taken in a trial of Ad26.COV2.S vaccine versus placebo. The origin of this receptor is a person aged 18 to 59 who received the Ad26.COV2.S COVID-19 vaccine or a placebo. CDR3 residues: CASRIYDEQFF. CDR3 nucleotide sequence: TGTGCCAGCCGCATCTATGATGAGCAGTTCTTC.